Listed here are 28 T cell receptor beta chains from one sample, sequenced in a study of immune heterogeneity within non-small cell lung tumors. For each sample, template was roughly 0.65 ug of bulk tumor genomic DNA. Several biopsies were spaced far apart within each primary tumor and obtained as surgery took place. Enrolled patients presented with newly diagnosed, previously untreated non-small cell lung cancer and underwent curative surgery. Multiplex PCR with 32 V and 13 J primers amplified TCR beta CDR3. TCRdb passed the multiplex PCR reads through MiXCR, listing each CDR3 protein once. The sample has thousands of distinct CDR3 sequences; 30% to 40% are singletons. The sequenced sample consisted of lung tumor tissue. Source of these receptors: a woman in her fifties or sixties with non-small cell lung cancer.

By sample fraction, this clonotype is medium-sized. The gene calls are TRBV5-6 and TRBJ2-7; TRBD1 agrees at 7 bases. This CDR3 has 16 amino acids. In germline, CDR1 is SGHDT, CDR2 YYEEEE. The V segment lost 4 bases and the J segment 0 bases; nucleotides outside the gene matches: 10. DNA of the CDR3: TGTGCCAGCAGCAGCACCGGGACAGAGGGCTCCTACGAGCAGTACTTC. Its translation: CASSSTGTEGSYEQYF.

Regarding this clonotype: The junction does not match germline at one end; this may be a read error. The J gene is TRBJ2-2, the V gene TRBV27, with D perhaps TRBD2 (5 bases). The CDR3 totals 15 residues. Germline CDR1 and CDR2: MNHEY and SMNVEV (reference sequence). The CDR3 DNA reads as TGTGCCAGCAGTCCCGCGGTGGGCAATACCGGGGAGCTGCTTTTT. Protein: CASSPAVGNTGELLF.

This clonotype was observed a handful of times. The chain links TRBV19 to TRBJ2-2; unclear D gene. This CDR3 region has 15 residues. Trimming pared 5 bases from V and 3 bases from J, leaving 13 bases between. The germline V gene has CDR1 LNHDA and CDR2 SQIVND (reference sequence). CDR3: CASSPFQQHTGELFF. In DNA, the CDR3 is TGTGCCAGTAGTCCCTTCCAGCAGCACACCGGGGAGCTGTTTTTT.

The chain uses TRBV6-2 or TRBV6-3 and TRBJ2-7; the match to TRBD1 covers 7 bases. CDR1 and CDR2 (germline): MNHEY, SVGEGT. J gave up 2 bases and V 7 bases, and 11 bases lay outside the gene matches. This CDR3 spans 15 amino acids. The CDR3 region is CASKTTTGLPYEQYF. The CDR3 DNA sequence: TGTGCCAGCAAGACTACGACAGGGCTACCCTACGAGCAGTACTTC.

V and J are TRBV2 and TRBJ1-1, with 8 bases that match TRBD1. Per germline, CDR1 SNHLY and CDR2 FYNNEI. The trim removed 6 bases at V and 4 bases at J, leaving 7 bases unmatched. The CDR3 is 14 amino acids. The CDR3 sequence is CASSKDRAFTEAFF. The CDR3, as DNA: TGTGCCAGCAGCAAGGACAGGGCCTTCACTGAAGCTTTCTTT.

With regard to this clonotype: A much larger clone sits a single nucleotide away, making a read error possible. CDR3: CASSRTGSIIPPLHF. The CDR3 DNA reads as TGTGCCAGCAGCCGAACAGGGTCGATAATTCCACCCCTCCACTTT. The chain uses TRBV14 and TRBJ1-6; TRBD1 might be the D (6 bases). The CDR3 is 15 amino acids. Germline CDR1 is SGHDN and CDR2 is FVKESK. The germline V and J ends were trimmed by 4 bases and 11 bases, with 18 bases remaining between them.

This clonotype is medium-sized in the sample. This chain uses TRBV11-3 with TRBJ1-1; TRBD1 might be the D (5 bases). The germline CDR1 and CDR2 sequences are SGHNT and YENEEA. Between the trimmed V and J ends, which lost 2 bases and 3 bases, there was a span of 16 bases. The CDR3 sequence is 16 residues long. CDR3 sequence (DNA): TGTGCCAGCAGCTTAAGGATGGGGGGATCGGACACTGAAGCTTTCTTT. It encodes CASSLRMGGSDTEAFF.

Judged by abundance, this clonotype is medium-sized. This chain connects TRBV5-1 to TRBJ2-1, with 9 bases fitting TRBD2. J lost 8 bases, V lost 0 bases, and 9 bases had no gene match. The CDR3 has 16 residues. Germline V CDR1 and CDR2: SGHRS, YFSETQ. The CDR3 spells CASSLGVAGGPYEQFF. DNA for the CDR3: TGCGCCAGCAGCTTGGGCGTGGCGGGAGGGCCATATGAGCAGTTCTTC.

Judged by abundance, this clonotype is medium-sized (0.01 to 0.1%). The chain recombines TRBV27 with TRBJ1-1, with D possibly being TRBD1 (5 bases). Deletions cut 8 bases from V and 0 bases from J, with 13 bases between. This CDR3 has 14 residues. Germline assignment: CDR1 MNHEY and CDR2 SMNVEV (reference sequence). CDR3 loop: CASGRARVNTEAFF. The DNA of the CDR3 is TGTGCCAGCGGGCGGGCCAGGGTGAACACTGAAGCTTTCTTT.

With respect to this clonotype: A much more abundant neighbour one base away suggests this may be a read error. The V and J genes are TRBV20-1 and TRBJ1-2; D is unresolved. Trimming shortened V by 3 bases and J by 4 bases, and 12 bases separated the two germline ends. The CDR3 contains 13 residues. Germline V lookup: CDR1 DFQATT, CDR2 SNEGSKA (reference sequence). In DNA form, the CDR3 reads TGCAGTGCTAGGACACTTCAGATCTATGGCTACACCTTC. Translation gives CSARTLQIYGYTF.

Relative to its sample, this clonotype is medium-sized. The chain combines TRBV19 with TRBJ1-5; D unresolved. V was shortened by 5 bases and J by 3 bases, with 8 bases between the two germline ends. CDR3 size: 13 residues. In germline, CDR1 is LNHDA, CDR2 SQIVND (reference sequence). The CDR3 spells CASSGLNNQPQHF. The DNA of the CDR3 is TGTGCCAGTAGTGGACTGAACAATCAGCCCCAGCATTTT.

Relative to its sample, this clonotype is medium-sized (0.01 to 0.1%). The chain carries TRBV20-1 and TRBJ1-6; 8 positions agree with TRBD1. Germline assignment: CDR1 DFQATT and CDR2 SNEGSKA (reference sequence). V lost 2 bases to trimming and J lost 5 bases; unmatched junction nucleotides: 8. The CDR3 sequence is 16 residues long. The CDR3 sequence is CSARPTGTGHNSPLHF. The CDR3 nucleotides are TGCAGTGCTAGACCTACCGGGACAGGCCATAATTCACCCCTCCACTTT.

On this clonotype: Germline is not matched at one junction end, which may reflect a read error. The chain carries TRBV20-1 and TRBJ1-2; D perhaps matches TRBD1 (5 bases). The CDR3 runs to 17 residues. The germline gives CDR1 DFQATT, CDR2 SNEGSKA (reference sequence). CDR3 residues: CSALEGQGVGPLYCYTF. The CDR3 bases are TGCAGTGCTCTCGAGGGGCAGGGCGTTGGGCCCCTCTATTGCTACACCTTC.

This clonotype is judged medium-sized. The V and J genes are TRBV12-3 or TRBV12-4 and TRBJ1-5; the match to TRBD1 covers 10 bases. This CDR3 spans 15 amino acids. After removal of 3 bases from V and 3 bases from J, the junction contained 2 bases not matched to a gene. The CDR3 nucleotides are TGTGCCAGCAGTTTGGACAGGGGGGACAATCAGCCCCAGCATTTT. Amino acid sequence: CASSLDRGDNQPQHF.

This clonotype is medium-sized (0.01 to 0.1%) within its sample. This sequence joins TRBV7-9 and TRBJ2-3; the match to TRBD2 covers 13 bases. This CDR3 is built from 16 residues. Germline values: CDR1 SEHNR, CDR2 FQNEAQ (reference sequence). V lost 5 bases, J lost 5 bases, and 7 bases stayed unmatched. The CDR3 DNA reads TGTGCCAGCAGCGTAGGGACTAGCGGGGAGGGAGATACGCAGTATTTT. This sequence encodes CASSVGTSGEGDTQYF.

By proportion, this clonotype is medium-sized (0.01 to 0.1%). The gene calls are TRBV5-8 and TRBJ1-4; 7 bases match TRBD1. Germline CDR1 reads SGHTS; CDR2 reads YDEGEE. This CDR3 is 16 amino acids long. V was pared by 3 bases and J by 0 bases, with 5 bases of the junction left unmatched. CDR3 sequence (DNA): TGTGCCAGCAGCTCATCTACAGGGGCAACTAATGAAAAACTGTTTTTT. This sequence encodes CASSSSTGATNEKLFF. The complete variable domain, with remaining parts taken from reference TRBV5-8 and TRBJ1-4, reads EAGVTQSPTHLIKTRGQQATLRCSPISGHTSVYWYQQALGLGLQFLLWYDEGEERNRGNFPPRFSGRQFPNYSSELNVNALELEDSALYLCASSSSTGATNEKLFFGSGTQLSVL.

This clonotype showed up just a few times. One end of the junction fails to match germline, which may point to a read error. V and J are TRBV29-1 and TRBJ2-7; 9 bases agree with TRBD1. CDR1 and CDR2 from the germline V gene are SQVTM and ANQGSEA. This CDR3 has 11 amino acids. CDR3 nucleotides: TGCAGCGTTGAAGGGAGGGACAGGGAGATCTTC. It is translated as CSVEGRDREIF.

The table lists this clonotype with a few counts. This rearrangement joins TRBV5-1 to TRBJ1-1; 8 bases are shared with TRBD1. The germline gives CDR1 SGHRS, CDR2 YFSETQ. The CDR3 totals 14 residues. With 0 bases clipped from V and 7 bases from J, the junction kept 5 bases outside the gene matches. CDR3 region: CASSLDPRGLEAFF. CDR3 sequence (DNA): TGCGCCAGCAGCTTGGACCCCAGGGGGCTTGAAGCTTTCTTT.

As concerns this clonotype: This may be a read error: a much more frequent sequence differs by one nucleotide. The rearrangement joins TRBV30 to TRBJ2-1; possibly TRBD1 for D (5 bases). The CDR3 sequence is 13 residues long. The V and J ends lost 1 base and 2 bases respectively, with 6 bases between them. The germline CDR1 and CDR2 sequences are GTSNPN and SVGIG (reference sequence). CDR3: CAWSADTYNEQFF. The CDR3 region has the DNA TGTGCCTGGAGTGCGGACACCTACAATGAGCAGTTCTTC.

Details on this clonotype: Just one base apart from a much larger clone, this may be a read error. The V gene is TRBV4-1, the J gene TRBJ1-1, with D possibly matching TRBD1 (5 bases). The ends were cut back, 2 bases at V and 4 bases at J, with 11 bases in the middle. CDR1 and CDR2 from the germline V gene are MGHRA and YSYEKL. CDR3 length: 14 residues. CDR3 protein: CASSQRGMSTEAFF. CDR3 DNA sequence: TGCGCCAGCAGCCAACGGGGGATGAGCACTGAAGCTTTCTTT.

The DNA of the CDR3 is TGTGCCAGCTCGCTTACCCAGAAAGAGACCCAGTACTTC. This encodes CASSLTQKETQYF. The chain recombines TRBV18 with TRBJ2-5; the D is unclear. CDR3 length: 13 amino acids. The V end was cut by 6 bases, the J end by 3 bases, with 11 bases between. Germline V gene data show CDR1 as KGHSH and CDR2 as LQKENI.

The CDR3 region is CASSLRFRDTEAFF. The CDR3 region has the DNA TGTGCCAGCAGCTTAAGGTTCAGGGACACTGAAGCTTTCTTT. This chain links TRBV7-3 with TRBJ1-1, with D perhaps TRBD1 (5 bases). The CDR3 has 14 residues. Germline CDR1 and CDR2: SGHTA and FQGTGA. V gave up 1 base and J gave up 3 bases, with 9 bases separating them. The complete variable domain, with remaining parts taken from reference TRBV7-3 and TRBJ1-1, reads GAGVSQTPSNKVTEKGKYVELRCDPISGHTALYWYRQSLGQGPEFLIYFQGTGAADDSGLPNDRFFAVRPEGSVSTLKIQRTERGDSAVYLCASSLRFRDTEAFFGQGTRLTVV.

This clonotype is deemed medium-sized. CDR3 DNA sequence: TGTGCCAGCAGCATAGACAGAGGGAGCGCCTTCCAAGAGACCCAGTACTTC. Translated, it gives CASSIDRGSAFQETQYF. The chain recombines TRBV12-3 or TRBV12-4 with TRBJ2-5; D may be TRBD1 or TRBD2 (5 bases each). This CDR3 is 17 amino acids long. V was shortened by 6 bases and J by 1 base, with 21 bases between the two germline ends.

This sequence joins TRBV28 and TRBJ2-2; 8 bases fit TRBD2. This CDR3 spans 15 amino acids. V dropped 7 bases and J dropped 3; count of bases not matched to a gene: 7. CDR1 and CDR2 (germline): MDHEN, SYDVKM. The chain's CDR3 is CASIFPGRDTGELFF. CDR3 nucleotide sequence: TGTGCCAGCATTTTTCCCGGGAGGGACACCGGGGAGCTGTTTTTT.

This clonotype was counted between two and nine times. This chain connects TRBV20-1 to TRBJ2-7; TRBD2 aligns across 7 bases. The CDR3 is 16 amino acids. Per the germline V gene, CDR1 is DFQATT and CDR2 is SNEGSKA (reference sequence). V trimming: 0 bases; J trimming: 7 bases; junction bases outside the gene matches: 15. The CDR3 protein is CSARDRVSGPSWEQYF. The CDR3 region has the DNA TGCAGTGCTAGAGATCGGGTTAGCGGGCCCTCCTGGGAGCAGTACTTC.

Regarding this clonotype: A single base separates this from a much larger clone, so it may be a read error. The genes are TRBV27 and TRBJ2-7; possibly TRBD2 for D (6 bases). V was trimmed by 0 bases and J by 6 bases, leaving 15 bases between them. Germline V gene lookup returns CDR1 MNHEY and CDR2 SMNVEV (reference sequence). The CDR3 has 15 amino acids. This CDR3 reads CASSLSSGRPCEQYF. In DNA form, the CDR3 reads TGTGCCAGCAGTTTATCGTCGGGGAGGCCCTGCGAGCAGTACTTC.

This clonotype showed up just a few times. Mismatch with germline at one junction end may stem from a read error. The CDR3 is CASSQQDRSNALDYEHYF. The CDR3 DNA follows: TGTGCCAGCTCACAGCAGGACAGGAGCAACGCCTTAGACTACGAGCATTACTTC. The chain has TRBV18 and TRBJ2-7, with 7 bases that match TRBD1. Germline CDR1 is KGHSH and CDR2 is LQKENI. The CDR3 extends over 18 amino acids.

CDR3 coding DNA: TGTGCCAGTCTTACAGAGTCCAGGGCTTTCTTT. Encoded protein: CASLTESRAFF. The V call is TRBV6-1, the J call TRBJ1-1; the D is unclear. The germline V gene encodes CDR1 MNHNS and CDR2 SASEGT. V was trimmed by 9 bases and J by 11 bases, leaving 16 bases between them. The CDR3 contains 11 residues.